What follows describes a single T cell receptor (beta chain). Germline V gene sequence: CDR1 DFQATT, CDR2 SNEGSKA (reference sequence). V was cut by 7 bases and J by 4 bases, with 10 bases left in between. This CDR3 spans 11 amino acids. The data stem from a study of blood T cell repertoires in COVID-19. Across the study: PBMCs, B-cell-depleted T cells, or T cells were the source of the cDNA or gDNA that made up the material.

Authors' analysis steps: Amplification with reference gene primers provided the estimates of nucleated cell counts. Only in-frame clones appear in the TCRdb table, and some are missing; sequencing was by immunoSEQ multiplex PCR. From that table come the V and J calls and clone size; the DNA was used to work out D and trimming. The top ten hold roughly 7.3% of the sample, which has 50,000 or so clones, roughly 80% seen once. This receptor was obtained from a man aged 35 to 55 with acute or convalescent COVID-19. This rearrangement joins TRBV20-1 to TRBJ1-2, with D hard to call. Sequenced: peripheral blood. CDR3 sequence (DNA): TGCAGTGTAGACAAGAGCTATGGCTACACCTTC. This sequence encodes CSVDKSYGYTF.